The sample holds one count of the clone carrying this T cell receptor (beta chain). These data belong to a study of blood T cell repertoires in COVID-19. Study-wide context: COVID-19 samples collected from the United States, Italy and Spain covered acute and convalescent phases. Sample material is recorded as cDNA or gDNA derived from T cells, B-cell-depleted T cells, or PBMCs.

Allocation to cohorts depended on clinical history reported by the participants. Original handling: From reference gene primer amplification, estimates of nucleated cell counts were derived. TCRdb keeps only in-frame clones here, not all; method: immunoSEQ multiplex PCR. V and J calls and clone size are those listed in that table; D and trimming were worked out from the DNA. The sample has approximately 260,000 clones, about nine tenths seen once. Sequencing input: PBMCs or T cells enriched from blood (not recorded which). The TCR originated in a woman aged 30 to 39 with acute COVID-19.

The CDR3 region is CASSSRASGNTIYF. CDR3 DNA: TGTGCCAGCAGCTCCAGGGCTTCTGGAAACACCATATATTTT. The V call is TRBV11-2, the J call TRBJ1-3; maybe TRBD1 (5 bases). Per the germline V gene, CDR1 is SGHAT and CDR2 is FQNNGV. V was pared by 4 bases and J by 1 base, with 8 bases between. The CDR3 loop spans 14 amino acids.